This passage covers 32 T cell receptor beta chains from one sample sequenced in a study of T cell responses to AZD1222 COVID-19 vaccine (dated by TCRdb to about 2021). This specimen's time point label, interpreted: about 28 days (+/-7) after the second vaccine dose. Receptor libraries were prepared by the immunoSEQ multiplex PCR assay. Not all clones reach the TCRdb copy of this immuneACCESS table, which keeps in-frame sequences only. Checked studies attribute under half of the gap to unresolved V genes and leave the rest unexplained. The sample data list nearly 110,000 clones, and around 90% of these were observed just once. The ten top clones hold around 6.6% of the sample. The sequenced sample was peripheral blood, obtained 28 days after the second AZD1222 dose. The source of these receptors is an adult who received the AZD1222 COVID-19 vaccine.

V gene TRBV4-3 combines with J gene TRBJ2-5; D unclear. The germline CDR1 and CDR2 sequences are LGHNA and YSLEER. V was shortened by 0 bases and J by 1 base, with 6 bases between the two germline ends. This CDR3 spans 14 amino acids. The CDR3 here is CASSQDRSQETQYF. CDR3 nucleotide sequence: TGCGCCAGCAGCCAAGATAGAAGCCAAGAGACCCAGTACTTC.

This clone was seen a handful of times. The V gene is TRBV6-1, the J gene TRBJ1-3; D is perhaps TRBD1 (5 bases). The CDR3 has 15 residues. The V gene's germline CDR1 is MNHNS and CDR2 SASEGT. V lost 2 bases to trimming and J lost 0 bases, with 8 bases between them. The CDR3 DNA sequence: TGTGCCAGCAGTGAAACAGGCCTCTCTGGAAACACCATATATTTT. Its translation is CASSETGLSGNTIYF.

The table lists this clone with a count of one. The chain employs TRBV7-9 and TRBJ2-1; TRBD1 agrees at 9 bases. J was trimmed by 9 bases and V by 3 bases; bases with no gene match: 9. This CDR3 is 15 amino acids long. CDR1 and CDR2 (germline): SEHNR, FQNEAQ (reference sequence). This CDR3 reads CASSLLAGTGTEQFF. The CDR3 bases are TGTGCCAGCAGCTTGTTGGCCGGGACAGGGACTGAGCAGTTCTTC.

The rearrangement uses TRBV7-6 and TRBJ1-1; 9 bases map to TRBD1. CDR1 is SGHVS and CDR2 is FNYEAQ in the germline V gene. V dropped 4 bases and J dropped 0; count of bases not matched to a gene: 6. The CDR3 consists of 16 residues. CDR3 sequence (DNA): TGTGCCAGCAGCTCGGGACAGGGTCGGATGAACACTGAAGCTTTCTTT. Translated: CASSSGQGRMNTEAFF.

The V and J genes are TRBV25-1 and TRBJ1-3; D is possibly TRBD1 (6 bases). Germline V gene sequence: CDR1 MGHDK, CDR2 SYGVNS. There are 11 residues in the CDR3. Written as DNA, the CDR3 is TGTCTCAAAGGGGGAGGAAACACCATATATTTT. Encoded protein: CLKGGGNTIYF.

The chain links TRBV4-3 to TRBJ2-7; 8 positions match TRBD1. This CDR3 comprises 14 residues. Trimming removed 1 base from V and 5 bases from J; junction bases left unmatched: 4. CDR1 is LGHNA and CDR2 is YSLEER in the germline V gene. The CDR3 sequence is CASSQGRGLNEQYF. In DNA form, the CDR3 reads TGCGCCAGCAGCCAAGGCAGGGGGCTCAACGAGCAGTACTTC.

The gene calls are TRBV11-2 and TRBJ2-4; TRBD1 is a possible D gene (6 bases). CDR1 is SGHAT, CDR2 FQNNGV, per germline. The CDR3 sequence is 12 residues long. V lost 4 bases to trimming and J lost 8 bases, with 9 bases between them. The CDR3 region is CASSSQGYIQYF. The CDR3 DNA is TGTGCCAGCAGCTCTCAGGGGTACATTCAGTACTTC.

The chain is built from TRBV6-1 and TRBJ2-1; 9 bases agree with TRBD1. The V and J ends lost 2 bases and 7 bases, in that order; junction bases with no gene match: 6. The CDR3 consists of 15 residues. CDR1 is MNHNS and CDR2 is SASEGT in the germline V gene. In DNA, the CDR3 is TGTGCCAGCAGTGAATGGGACAGGGTCAAGAATGAGCAGTTCTTC. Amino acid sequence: CASSEWDRVKNEQFF.

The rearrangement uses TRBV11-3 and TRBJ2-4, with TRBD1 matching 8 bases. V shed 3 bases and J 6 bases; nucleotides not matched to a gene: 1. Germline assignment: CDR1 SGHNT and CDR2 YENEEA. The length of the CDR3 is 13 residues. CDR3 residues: CASSFGTGNIQYF. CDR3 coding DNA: TGTGCCAGCAGCTTTGGGACAGGAAACATTCAGTACTTC.

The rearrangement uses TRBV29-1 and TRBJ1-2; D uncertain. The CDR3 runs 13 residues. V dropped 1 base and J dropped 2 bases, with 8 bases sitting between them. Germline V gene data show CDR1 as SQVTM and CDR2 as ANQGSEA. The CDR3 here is CSVEVRLNYGYTF. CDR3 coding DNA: TGCAGCGTTGAAGTCAGACTGAACTATGGCTACACCTTC.

CDR3 nucleotide sequence: TGCGCCAGCACTGAAGGGCTCAGCTCCTACGAGCAGTACTTC. Residues: CASTEGLSSYEQYF. This chain connects TRBV5-1 to TRBJ2-7; D ambiguous. The V end was cut by 6 bases, the J end by 0 bases, with 13 bases between. The CDR3 has 14 amino acids. CDR1 and CDR2 (germline): SGHRS, YFSETQ.

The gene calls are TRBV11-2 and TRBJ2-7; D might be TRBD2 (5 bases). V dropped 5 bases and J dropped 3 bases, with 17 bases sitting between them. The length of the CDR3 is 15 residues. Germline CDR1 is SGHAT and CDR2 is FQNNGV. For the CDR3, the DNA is TGTGCCAGCAGCCCAGAGGCGGGTCGTCGCTACGAGCAGTACTTC. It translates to CASSPEAGRRYEQYF. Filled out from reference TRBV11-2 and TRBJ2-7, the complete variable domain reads EAGVAQSPRYKIIEKRQSVAFWCNPISGHATLYWYQQILGQGPKLLIQFQNNGVVDDSQLPKDRFSAERLKGVDSTLKIQPAKLEDSAVYLCASSPEAGRRYEQYFGPGTRLTVT.

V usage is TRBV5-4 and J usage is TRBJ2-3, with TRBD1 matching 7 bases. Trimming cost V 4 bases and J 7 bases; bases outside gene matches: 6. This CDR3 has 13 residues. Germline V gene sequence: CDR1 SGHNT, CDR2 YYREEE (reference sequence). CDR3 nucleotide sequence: TGTGCCAGCAGCCCGGAACAGGGGAATACGCAGTATTTT. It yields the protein CASSPEQGNTQYF.

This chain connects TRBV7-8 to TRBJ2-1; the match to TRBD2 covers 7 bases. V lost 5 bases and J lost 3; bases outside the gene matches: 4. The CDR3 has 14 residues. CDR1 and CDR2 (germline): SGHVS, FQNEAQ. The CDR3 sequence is CASSRGSYYNEQFF. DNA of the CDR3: TGTGCCAGCAGCCGCGGGAGTTACTACAATGAGCAGTTCTTC.

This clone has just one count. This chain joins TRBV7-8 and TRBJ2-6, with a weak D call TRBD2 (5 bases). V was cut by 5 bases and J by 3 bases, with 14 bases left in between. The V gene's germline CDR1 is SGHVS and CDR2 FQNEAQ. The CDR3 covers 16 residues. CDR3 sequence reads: CASSSNRDLGANVLTF. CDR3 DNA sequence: TGTGCCAGCAGCAGTAACCGGGATCTTGGGGCCAACGTCCTGACTTTC.

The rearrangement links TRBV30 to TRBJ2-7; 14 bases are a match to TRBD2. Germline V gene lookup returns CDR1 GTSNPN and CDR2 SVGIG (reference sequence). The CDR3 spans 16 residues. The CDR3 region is CAFLGTSGSNPYEQYF. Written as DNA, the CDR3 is TGTGCTTTTCTCGGGACTAGCGGGAGTAATCCCTACGAGCAGTACTTC.

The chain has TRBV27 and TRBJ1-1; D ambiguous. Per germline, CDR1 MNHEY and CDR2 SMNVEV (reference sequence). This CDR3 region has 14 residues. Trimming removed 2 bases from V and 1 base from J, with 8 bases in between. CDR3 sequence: CASSLSGSNTEAFF. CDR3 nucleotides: TGTGCCAGCAGTTTAAGCGGGTCGAACACTGAAGCTTTCTTT.

As DNA, the CDR3 is TGTGCCAGCAGTAAGACAGGGTACGCCTATGGCTACACCTTC. It is translated as CASSKTGYAYGYTF. The rearrangement links TRBV5-6 to TRBJ1-2; 7 nucleotides agree with TRBD1. Germline V gene lookup returns CDR1 SGHDT and CDR2 YYEEEE. The CDR3 totals 14 residues. Trimming cost V 5 bases and J 4 bases; bases outside gene matches: 8.

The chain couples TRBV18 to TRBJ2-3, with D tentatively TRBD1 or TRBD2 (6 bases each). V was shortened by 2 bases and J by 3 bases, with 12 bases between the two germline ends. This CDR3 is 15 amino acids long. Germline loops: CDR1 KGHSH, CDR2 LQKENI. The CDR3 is CASSPGSGATDTQYF. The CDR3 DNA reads TGTGCCAGCTCACCAGGGTCGGGGGCAACAGATACGCAGTATTTT.

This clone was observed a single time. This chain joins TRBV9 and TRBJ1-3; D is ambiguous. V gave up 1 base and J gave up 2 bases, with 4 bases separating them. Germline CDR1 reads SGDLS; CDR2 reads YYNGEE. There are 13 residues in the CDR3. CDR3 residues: CASSVTAGNTIYF. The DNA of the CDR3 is TGTGCCAGCAGCGTAACAGCTGGAAACACCATATATTTT.

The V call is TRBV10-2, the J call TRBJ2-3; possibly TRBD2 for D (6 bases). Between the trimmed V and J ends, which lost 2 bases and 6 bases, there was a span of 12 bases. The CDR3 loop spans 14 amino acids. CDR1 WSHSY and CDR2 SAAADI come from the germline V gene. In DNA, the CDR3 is TGCGCCAGCAGTGAGGGGACTCCGATGGATACGCAGTATTTT. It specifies CASSEGTPMDTQYF.

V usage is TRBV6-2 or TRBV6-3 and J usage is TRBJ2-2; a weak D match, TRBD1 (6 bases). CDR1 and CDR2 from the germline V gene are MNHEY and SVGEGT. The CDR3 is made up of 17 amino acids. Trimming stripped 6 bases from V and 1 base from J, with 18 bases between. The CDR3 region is CASSRDGQQVNTGELFF. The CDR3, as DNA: TGTGCCAGCAGCCGAGACGGACAGCAAGTGAACACCGGGGAGCTGTTTTTT.

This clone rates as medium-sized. The CDR3 loop reads CASSPGLVLYNEQFF. For the CDR3, the DNA is TGTGCCAGCAGCCCCGGACTGGTCCTATACAATGAGCAGTTCTTC. The chain couples TRBV11-2 to TRBJ2-1; D is perhaps TRBD2 (5 bases). The germline V gene has CDR1 SGHAT and CDR2 FQNNGV. This CDR3 region has 15 residues. V was shortened by 5 bases and J by 4 bases, with 15 bases between the two germline ends.

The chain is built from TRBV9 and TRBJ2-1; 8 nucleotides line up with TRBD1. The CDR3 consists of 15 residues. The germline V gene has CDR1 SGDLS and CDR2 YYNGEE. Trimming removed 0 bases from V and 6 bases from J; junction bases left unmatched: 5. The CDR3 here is CASSVVAQGVNEQFF. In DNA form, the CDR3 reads TGTGCCAGCAGCGTAGTAGCACAGGGGGTCAATGAGCAGTTCTTC.

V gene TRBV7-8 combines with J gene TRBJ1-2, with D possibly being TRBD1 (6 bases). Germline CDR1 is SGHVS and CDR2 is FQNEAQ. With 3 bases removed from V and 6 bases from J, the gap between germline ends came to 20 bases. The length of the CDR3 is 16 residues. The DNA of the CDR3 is TGTGCCAGCAGCTTTCAGACCGGATCCGGGACAAATGGCTACACCTTC. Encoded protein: CASSFQTGSGTNGYTF.

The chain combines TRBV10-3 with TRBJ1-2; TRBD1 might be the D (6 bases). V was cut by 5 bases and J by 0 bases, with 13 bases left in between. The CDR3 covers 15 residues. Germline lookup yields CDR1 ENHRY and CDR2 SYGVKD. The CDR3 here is CAISKRTEANYGYTF. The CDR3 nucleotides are TGTGCCATCAGTAAGAGGACAGAGGCTAACTATGGCTACACCTTC.

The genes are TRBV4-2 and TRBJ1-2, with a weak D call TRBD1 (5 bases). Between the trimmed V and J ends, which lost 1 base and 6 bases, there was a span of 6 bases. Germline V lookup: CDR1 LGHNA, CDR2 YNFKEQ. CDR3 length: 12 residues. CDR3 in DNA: TGTGCCAGCAGCCAAGGAGGGGATGGCTACACCTTC. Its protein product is CASSQGGDGYTF.

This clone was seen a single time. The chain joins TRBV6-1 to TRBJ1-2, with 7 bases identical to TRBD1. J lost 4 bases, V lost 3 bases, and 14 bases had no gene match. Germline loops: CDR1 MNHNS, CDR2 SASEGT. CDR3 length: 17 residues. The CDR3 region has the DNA TGTGCCAGCAGTGAGTTCCCCCCAAAGACAGGGACCTATGGCTACACCTTC. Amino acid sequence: CASSEFPPKTGTYGYTF.

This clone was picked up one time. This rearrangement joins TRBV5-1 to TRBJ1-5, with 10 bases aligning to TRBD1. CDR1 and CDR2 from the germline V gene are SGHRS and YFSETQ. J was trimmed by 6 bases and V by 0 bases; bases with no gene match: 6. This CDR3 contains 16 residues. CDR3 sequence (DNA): TGCGCCAGCAGCTTGGCCGGGACAGGGGCTGGTCAGCCCCAGCATTTT. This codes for CASSLAGTGAGQPQHF.

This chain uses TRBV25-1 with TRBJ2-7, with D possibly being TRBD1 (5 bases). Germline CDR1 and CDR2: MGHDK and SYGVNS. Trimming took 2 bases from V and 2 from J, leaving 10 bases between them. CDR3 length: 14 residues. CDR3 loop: CASSERGSTYEQYF. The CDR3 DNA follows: TGTGCCAGCAGTGAAAGGGGTTCTACCTACGAGCAGTACTTC.

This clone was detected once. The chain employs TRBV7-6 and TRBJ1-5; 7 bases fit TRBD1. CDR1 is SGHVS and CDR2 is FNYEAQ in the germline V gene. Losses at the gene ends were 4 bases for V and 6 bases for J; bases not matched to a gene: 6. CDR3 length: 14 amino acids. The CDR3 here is CASSSHRGLQPQHF. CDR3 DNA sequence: TGTGCCAGCAGCTCTCACAGGGGTCTTCAGCCCCAGCATTTT.

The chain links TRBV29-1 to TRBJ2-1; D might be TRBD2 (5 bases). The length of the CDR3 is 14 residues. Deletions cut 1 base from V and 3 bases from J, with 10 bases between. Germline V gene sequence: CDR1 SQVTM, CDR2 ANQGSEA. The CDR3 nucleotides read TGCAGCGTTGAAGCGGGTCGGGGCTACAATGAGCAGTTCTTC. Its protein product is CSVEAGRGYNEQFF.